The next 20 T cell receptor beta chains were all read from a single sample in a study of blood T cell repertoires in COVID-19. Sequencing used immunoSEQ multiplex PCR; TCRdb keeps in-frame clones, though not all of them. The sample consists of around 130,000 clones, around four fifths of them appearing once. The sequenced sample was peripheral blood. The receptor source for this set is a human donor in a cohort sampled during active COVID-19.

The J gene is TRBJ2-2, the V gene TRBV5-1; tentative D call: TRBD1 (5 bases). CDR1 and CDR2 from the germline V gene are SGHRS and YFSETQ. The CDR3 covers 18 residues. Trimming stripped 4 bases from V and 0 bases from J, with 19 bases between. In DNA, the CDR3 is TGCGCCAGCAGCGCAGACAGTGGTCAATACGCGAACACCGGGGAGCTGTTTTTT. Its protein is CASSADSGQYANTGELFF.

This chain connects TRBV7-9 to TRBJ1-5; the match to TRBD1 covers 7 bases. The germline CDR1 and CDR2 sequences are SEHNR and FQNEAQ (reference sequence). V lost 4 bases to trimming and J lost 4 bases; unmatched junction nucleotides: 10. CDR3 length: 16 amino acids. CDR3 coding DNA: TGTGCCAGCAGCTCTTGGACAGGCGCTCTTAATCAGCCCCAGCATTTT. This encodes CASSSWTGALNQPQHF.

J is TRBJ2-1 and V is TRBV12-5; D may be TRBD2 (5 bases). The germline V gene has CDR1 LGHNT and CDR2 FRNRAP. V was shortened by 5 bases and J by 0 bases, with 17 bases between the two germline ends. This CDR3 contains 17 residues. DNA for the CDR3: TGTGCTAGTGGTCCCCCTTTCGGGGTGAACTCCTACAATGAGCAGTTCTTC. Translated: CASGPPFGVNSYNEQFF.

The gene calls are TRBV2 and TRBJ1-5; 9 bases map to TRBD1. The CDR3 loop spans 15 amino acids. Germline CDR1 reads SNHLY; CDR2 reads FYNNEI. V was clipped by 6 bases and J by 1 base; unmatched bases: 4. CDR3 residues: CASSGTGLSNQPQHF. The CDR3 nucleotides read TGTGCCAGCAGCGGGACAGGGTTAAGCAATCAGCCCCAGCATTTT.

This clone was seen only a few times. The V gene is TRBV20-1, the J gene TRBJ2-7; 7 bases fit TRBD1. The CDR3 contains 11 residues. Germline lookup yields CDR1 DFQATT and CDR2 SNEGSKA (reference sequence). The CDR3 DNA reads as TGCAGCGGTACAGGGGCCCACGAGCAGTACTTC. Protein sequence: CSGTGAHEQYF.

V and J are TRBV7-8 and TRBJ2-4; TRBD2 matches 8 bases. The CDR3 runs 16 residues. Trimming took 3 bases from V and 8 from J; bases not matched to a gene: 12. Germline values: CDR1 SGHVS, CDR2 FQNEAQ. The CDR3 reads CASSFRPGTSGDIQYF. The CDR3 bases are TGTGCCAGCAGCTTCCGCCCTGGGACTAGTGGTGACATTCAGTACTTC.

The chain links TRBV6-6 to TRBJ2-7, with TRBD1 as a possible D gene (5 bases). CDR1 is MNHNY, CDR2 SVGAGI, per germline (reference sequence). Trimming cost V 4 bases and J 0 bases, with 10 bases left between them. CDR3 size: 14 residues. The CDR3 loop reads CASSWADSSYEQYF. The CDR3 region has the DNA TGTGCCAGCAGTTGGGCCGACAGCTCCTACGAGCAGTACTTC.

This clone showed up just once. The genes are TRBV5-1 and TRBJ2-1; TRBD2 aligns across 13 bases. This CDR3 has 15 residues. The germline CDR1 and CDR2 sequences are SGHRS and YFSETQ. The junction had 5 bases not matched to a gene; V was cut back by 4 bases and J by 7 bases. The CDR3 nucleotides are TGCGCCAGCAGCCCGGGACTAGCGGGAAAGAATGAGCAGTTCTTC. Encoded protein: CASSPGLAGKNEQFF.

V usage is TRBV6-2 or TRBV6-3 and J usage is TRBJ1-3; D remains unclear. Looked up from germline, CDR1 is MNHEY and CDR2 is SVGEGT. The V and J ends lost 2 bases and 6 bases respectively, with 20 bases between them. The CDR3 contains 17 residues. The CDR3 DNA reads TGTGCCAGCAGTTACCCGGGAGACGGGCCTCCAGAAAACACCATATATTTT. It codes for CASSYPGDGPPENTIYF.

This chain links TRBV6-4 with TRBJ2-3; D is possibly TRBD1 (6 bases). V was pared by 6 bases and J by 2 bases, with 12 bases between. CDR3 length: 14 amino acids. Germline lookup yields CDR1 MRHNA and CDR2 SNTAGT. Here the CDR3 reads CASSPDSTTDTQYF. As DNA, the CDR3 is TGTGCCAGCAGCCCGGACAGTACCACAGATACGCAGTATTTT.

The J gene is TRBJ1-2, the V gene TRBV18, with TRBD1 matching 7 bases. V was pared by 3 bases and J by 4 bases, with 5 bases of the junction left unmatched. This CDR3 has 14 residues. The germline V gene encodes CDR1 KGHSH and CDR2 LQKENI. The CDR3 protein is CASSPPGDSYGYTF. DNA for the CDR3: TGTGCCAGCTCACCCCCCGGGGACAGCTATGGCTACACCTTC. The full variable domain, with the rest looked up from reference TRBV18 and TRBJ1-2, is NAGVMQNPRHLVRRRGQEARLRCSPMKGHSHVYWYRQLPEEGLKFMVYLQKENIIDESGMPKERFSAEFPKEGPSILRIQQVVRGDSAAYFCASSPPGDSYGYTFGSGTRLTVV.

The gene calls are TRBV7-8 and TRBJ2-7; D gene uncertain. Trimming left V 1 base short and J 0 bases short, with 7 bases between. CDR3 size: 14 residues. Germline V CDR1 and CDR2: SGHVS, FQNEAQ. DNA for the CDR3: TGTGCCAGCAGCTTAGACAGTCACTCCTACGAGCAGTACTTC. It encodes CASSLDSHSYEQYF.

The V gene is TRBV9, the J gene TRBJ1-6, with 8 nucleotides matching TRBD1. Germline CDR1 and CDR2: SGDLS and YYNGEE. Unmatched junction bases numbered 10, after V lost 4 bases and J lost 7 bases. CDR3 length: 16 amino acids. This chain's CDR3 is CASSKRQGLGNSPLHF. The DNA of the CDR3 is TGTGCCAGCAGCAAACGACAGGGGTTGGGGAATTCACCCCTCCACTTT.

The CDR3: CSASRSIQETQYF. CDR3 nucleotide sequence: TGCAGTGCTAGTCGGTCTATCCAAGAGACCCAGTACTTC. V usage is TRBV20-1 and J usage is TRBJ2-5; D gene ambiguous. The CDR3 runs 13 residues. The V gene lost 3 bases and the J gene lost 1 base, with 9 bases spanning the gap. Germline loops: CDR1 DFQATT, CDR2 SNEGSKA (reference sequence).

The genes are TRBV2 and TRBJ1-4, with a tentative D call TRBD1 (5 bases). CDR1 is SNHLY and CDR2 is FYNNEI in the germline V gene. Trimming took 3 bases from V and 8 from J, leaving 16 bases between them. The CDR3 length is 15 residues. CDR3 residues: CASSDPRQGSEKLFF. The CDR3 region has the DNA TGTGCCAGCAGTGACCCGAGGCAGGGTAGCGAAAAACTGTTTTTT.

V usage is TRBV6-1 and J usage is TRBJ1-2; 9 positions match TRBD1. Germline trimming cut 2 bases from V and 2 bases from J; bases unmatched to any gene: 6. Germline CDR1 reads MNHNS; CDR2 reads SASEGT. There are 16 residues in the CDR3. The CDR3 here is CASSEFGTGKNYGYTF. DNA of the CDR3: TGTGCCAGCAGTGAATTTGGGACAGGGAAAAACTATGGCTACACCTTC.

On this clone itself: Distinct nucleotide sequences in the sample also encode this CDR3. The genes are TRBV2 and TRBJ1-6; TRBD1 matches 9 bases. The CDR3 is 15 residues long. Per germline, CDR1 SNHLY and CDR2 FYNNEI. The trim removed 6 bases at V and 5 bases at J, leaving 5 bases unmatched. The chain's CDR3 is CASRPGQGDNSPLHF. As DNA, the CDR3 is TGTGCCAGCAGACCGGGACAGGGAGATAATTCACCCCTCCACTTT. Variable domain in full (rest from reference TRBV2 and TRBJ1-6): EPEVTQTPSHQVTQMGQEVILRCVPISNHLYFYWYRQILGQKVEFLVSFYNNEISEKSEIFDDQFSVERPDGSNFTLKIRSTKLEDSAMYFCASRPGQGDNSPLHFGNGTRLTVT.

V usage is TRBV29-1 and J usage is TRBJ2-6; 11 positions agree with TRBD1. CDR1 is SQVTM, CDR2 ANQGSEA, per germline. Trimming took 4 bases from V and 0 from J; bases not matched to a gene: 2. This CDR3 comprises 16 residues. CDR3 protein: CSVGGTGGSGANVLTF. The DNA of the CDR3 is TGCAGCGTTGGGGGGACAGGGGGCTCTGGGGCCAACGTCCTGACTTTC.

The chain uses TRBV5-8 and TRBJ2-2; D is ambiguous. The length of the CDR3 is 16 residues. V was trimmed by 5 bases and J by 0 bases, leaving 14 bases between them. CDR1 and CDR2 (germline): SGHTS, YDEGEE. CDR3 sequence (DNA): TGTGCCAGCAGTATACATGATGTCGCGAACACCGGGGAGCTGTTTTTT. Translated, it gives CASSIHDVANTGELFF.

The DNA for the CDR3 is TGTGCCACCAGCAGGACTAGAGAAAAACTGTTTTTT. This sequence encodes CATSRTREKLFF. The rearrangement joins TRBV15 to TRBJ1-4; D remains ambiguous. The CDR3 consists of 12 residues. In germline, CDR1 is LNHNV, CDR2 YYDKDF (reference sequence). The V gene lost 3 bases and the J gene lost 8 bases, with 7 bases spanning the gap.